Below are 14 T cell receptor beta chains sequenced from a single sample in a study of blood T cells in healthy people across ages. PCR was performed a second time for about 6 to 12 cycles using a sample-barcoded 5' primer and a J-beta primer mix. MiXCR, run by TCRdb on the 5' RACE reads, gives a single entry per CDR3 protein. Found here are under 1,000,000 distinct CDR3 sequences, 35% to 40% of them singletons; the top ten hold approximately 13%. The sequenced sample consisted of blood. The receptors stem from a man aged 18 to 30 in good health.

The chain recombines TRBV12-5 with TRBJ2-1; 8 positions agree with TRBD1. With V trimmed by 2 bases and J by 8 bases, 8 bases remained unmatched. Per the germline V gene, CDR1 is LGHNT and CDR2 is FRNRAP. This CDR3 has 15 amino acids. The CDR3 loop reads CASGLYQGALDEQFF. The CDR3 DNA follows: TGTGCTAGTGGTTTGTACCAGGGGGCCTTAGATGAGCAGTTCTTC.

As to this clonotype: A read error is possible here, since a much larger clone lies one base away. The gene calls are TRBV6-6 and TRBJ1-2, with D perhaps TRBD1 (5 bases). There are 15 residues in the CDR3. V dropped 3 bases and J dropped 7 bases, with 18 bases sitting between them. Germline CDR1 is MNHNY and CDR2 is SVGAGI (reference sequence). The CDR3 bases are TGTGCCAGCAGTTATGGGGCAGGGCTTTCAGGTGGCTACACCTTC. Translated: CASSYGAGLSGGYTF.

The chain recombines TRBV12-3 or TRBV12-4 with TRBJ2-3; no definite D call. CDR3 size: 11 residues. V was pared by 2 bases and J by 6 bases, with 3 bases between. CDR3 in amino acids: CASSLFDTQYF. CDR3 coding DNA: TGTGCCAGCAGTTTATTTGATACGCAGTATTTT.

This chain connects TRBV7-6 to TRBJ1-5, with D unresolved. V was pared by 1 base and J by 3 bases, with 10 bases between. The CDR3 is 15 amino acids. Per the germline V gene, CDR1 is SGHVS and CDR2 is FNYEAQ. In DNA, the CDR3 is TGTGCCAGCAGCTTAGAAGACGGGCTCAATCAGCCCCAGCATTTT. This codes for CASSLEDGLNQPQHF.

CDR3 sequence reads: CSVDTGRSSYNEQFF. CDR3 nucleotides: TGCAGCGTTGATACGGGACGGAGCTCCTACAATGAGCAGTTCTTC. This chain connects TRBV29-1 to TRBJ2-1; the D call may be TRBD1 or TRBD2 (5 bases each). V lost 3 bases to trimming and J lost 0 bases, with 12 bases between them. Germline V gene sequence: CDR1 SQVTM, CDR2 ANQGSEA. This CDR3 is built from 15 residues.

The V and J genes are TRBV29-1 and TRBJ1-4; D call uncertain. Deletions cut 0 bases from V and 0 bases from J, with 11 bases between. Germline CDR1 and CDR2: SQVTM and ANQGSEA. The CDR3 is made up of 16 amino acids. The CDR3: CSVEDRRAATNEKLFF. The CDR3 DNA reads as TGCAGCGTTGAAGATCGACGAGCTGCAACTAATGAAAAACTGTTTTTT.

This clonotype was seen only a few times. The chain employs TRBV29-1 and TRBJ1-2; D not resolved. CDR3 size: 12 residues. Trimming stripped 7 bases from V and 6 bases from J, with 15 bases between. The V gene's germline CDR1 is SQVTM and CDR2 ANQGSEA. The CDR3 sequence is CSAPRIPDGYTF. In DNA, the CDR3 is TGCAGCGCCCCACGGATCCCGGATGGCTACACCTTC.

The CDR3 is CASSPPNTQYF. DNA for the CDR3: TGTGCCAGCAGCCCGCCCAATACGCAGTATTTT. The chain combines TRBV7-2 with TRBJ2-3; D remains unclear. From germline, CDR1 is SGHTA and CDR2 FQGNSA. Trimming shortened V by 5 bases and J by 7 bases, and 7 bases separated the two germline ends. CDR3 length equals 11 residues.

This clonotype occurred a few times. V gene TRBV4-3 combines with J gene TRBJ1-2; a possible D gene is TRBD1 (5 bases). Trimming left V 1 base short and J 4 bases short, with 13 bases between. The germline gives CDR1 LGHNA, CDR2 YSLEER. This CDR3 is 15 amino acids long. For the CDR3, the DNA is TGCGCCAGCAGCCAAGGTCAGGGAGTAGGCTATGGCTACACCTTC. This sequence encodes CASSQGQGVGYGYTF.

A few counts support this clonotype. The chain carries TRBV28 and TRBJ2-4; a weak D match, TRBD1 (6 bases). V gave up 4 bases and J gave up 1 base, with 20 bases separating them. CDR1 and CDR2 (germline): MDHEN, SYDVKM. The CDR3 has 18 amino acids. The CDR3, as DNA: TGTGCCAGCAGTTCCAGACAACAGGGAAGGTGGGCCAAAAACATTCAGTACTTC. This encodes CASSSRQQGRWAKNIQYF. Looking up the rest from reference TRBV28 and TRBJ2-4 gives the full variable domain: DVKVTQSSRYLVKRTGEKVFLECVQDMDHENMFWYRQDPGLGLRLIYFSYDVKMKEKGDIPEGYSVSREKKERFSLILESASTNQTSMYLCASSSRQQGRWAKNIQYFGAGTRLSVL.

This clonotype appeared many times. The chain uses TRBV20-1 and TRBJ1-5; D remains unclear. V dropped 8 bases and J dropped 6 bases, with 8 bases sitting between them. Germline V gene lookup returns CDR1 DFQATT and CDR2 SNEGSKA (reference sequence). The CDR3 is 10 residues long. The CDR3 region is CSYLSQPQHF. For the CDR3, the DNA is TGCAGTTATCTCAGTCAGCCCCAGCATTTT.

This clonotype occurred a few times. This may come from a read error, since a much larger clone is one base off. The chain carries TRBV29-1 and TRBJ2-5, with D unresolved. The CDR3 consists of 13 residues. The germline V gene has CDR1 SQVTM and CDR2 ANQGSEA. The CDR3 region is CSVETTIQEAQYF. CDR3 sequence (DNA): TGCAGCGTTGAAACCACAATCCAAGAGGCCCAGTACTTC.

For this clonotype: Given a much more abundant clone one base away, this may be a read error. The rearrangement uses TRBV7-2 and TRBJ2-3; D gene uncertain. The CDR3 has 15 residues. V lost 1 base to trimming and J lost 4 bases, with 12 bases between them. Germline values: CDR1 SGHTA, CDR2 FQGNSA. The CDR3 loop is CASSLEAGTADTQYF. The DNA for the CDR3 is TGTGCCAGCAGCTTAGAGGCAGGAACTGCAGATACGCAGTATTTT.

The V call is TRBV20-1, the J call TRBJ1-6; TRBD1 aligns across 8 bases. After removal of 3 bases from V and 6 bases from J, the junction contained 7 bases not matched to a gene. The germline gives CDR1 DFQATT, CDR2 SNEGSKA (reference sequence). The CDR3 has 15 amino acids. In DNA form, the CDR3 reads TGCAGTGCTAGTGCGCGGACAGGGAGTAATTCACCCCTCCACTTT. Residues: CSASARTGSNSPLHF.